Shown below are 31 T cell receptor beta chains from a single sample sequenced in a study of siplizumab effects on memory and regulatory T cells (dated by TCRdb to between 2018 and 2021). The protocol used for the library was the immunoSEQ multiplex PCR assay. Held by TCRdb, this immuneACCESS table contains in-frame sequences only and omits some clones. Under half of the omission traces to an unresolved V gene where checked; the cause of the rest is unknown. The sample yields around 110,000 clones; roughly 94% were counted once. Around 1.7% of the sample comes from the top ten. The sequenced sample consisted of non-Treg CD4+ T cells sorted from blood. The cell subset or site label for this specimen denotes: FACS-sorted unstimulated CD4+ non-regulatory T cells. The receptor set was obtained from a human donor in good health.

The chain combines TRBV19 with TRBJ1-5; 8 bases agree with TRBD1. This CDR3 contains 15 residues. CDR1 LNHDA and CDR2 SQIVND come from the germline V gene (reference sequence). V trimming: 5 bases; J trimming: 6 bases; junction bases outside the gene matches: 9. Written as DNA, the CDR3 is TGTGCCAGTAGTGTGACCGGGCAGGGGGCTCAGCCCCAGCATTTT. Translating it yields CASSVTGQGAQPQHF.

The chain is built from TRBV11-3 and TRBJ2-1; D unresolved. Trimming left V 4 bases short and J 0 bases short, with 7 bases between. There are 14 residues in the CDR3. Germline V gives CDR1 SGHNT, CDR2 YENEEA. CDR3 nucleotides: TGTGCCAGCAGCTCGCCCGGCTCCTACAATGAGCAGTTCTTC. It encodes CASSSPGSYNEQFF.

This clone was detected only once. CDR3 loop: CAISLTGIQGNQPQHF. As DNA, the CDR3 is TGTGCCATCAGCCTCACAGGGATCCAAGGCAATCAGCCCCAGCATTTT. V is TRBV10-3 and J is TRBJ1-5; D perhaps matches TRBD1 (6 bases). The length of the CDR3 is 16 residues. Germline V CDR1 and CDR2: ENHRY, SYGVKD. The V gene lost 6 bases and the J gene lost 2 bases, with 17 bases spanning the gap.

The chain couples TRBV7-8 to TRBJ2-1, with a tentative D call TRBD1 (6 bases). In germline, CDR1 is SGHVS, CDR2 FQNEAQ. Trimming shortened V by 1 base and J by 1 base, and 14 bases separated the two germline ends. This CDR3 is built from 17 residues. The CDR3 reads CASSLGGGGGSYNEQFF. CDR3 DNA sequence: TGTGCCAGCAGCTTAGGGGGTGGGGGCGGATCCTACAATGAGCAGTTCTTC.

The V call is TRBV4-1, the J call TRBJ2-1, with D possibly matching TRBD2 (5 bases). The germline V gene encodes CDR1 MGHRA and CDR2 YSYEKL. CDR3 length: 14 residues. Trimming took off 2 bases at V and 8 bases at J, with 13 bases between the two ends. This chain's CDR3 is CASSQPLDGDEQFF. CDR3 sequence (DNA): TGCGCCAGCAGCCAACCCTTGGACGGGGATGAGCAGTTCTTC.

This chain joins TRBV6-5 and TRBJ2-7; no reliable D call. CDR3 length: 12 amino acids. CDR1 is MNHEY and CDR2 is SVGAGI in the germline V gene. Trimming pared 5 bases from V and 3 bases from J, leaving 8 bases between. CDR3 DNA: TGTGCCAGCAGTCCCGGGTACTACGAGCAGTACTTC. Translation: CASSPGYYEQYF.

V is TRBV7-3 and J is TRBJ2-2, with TRBD2 as a possible D gene (6 bases). CDR1 is SGHTA, CDR2 FQGTGA, per germline. The CDR3 extends over 17 amino acids. The germline V and J ends were trimmed by 1 base and 2 bases, with 14 bases remaining between them. The CDR3 coding sequence is TGTGCCAGCAGCTTAAATGGTGCGGGGCTAAACACCGGGGAGCTGTTTTTT. Protein sequence: CASSLNGAGLNTGELFF.

V and J are TRBV19 and TRBJ1-1; possibly TRBD1 for D (5 bases). There are 17 residues in the CDR3. CDR1 LNHDA and CDR2 SQIVND come from the germline V gene (reference sequence). V was pared by 6 bases and J by 1 base, with 21 bases between. The CDR3 nucleotides are TGTGCCAGTAGCCTCATTTGGACACGGCAAGGGAACACTGAAGCTTTCTTT. It is translated as CASSLIWTRQGNTEAFF.

The rearrangement uses TRBV27 and TRBJ1-2, with D tentatively TRBD1 (5 bases). The CDR3 has 13 amino acids. Germline V CDR1 and CDR2: MNHEY, SMNVEV (reference sequence). Trimming took 3 bases from V and 3 from J, leaving 8 bases between them. The CDR3 here is CASSLQGDYGYTF. The CDR3 DNA follows: TGTGCCAGCAGTTTGCAGGGTGACTATGGCTACACCTTC.

This clone was seen a single time. The genes are TRBV6-1 and TRBJ1-2, with 9 bases that match TRBD1. With 3 bases clipped from V and 8 bases from J, the junction kept 4 bases outside the gene matches. This CDR3 spans 13 amino acids. CDR1 is MNHNS and CDR2 is SASEGT in the germline V gene. CDR3 DNA sequence: TGTGCCAGCAGTGAGGGACAGGGTTGGGGCTACACCTTC. This translates into CASSEGQGWGYTF.

The chain couples TRBV5-3 to TRBJ1-1; the D gene is possibly TRBD1 (6 bases). TRBV5-3 is designated an ORF whose function remains uncertain. The CDR3 runs 14 residues. Trimming removed 3 bases at V and 9 bases at J, with 18 bases between. CDR3 sequence: CARSSGDIAEKAFF. The CDR3 region has the DNA TGTGCCAGAAGCTCTGGGGACATCGCTGAGAAAGCTTTCTTT.

The chain combines TRBV6-1 with TRBJ2-1; D uncertain. There are 15 residues in the CDR3. V gave up 8 bases and J gave up 2 bases, with 16 bases separating them. Germline V gives CDR1 MNHNS, CDR2 SASEGT. CDR3 in amino acids: CASGPDPPAYNEQFF. The CDR3 nucleotides are TGTGCCAGCGGGCCAGACCCCCCGGCCTACAATGAGCAGTTCTTC.

The rearrangement joins TRBV9 to TRBJ1-5, with D uncertain. The CDR3 sequence is 15 residues long. CDR1 SGDLS and CDR2 YYNGEE come from the germline V gene. Trimming removed 3 bases at V and 7 bases at J, with 17 bases between. CDR3 protein: CASSATGSLGQPQHF. CDR3 nucleotides: TGTGCCAGCAGCGCTACCGGGAGTCTCGGGCAGCCCCAGCATTTT.

The chain links TRBV4-1 to TRBJ2-3; 8 nucleotides agree with TRBD1. The CDR3 has 15 residues. Germline trimming cut 4 bases from V and 4 bases from J; bases unmatched to any gene: 7. Germline V gives CDR1 MGHRA, CDR2 YSYEKL. CDR3 sequence (DNA): TGCGCCAGCAGCCTCGGACAGGGCCGGGCAGATACGCAGTATTTT. Its protein product is CASSLGQGRADTQYF.

The sample holds one count of this clone. The chain joins TRBV4-2 to TRBJ1-3; D perhaps matches TRBD1 (5 bases). The CDR3 consists of 17 residues. V was pared by 0 bases and J by 0 bases, with 12 bases between. Germline values: CDR1 LGHNA, CDR2 YNFKEQ. This CDR3 reads CASSQDVAGSSGNTIYF. CDR3 sequence (DNA): TGTGCCAGCAGCCAAGATGTGGCAGGGAGCTCTGGAAACACCATATATTTT.

The chain links TRBV6-5 to TRBJ1-4; D perhaps matches TRBD1 (6 bases). V was pared by 7 bases and J by 5 bases, with 17 bases between. CDR1 is MNHEY and CDR2 is SVGAGI in the germline V gene. The length of the CDR3 is 15 residues. CDR3 nucleotide sequence: TGTGCCAGCAATCCCAACGGGGGGCCCAATGAAAAACTGTTTTTT. Translating it yields CASNPNGGPNEKLFF.

The genes are TRBV5-4 and TRBJ2-5; 8 nucleotides align to TRBD1. The ends lost 0 bases at V and 1 base at J; junction bases unmatched: 5. The CDR3 runs 16 residues. CDR1 and CDR2 from the germline V gene are SGHNT and YYREEE (reference sequence). CDR3 residues: CASSLGGGQGQETQYF. DNA of the CDR3: TGTGCCAGCAGCTTGGGAGGTGGACAGGGCCAAGAGACCCAGTACTTC.

Here the CDR3 DNA reads TGTGCCAGCAGTGATACAGAGAGGGGGGCCCAGTACTTC. Protein sequence: CASSDTERGAQYF. V gene TRBV2 combines with J gene TRBJ2-5; D assignment may be TRBD1 or TRBD2 (6 bases each). The germline V gene encodes CDR1 SNHLY and CDR2 FYNNEI. The V end was cut by 3 bases, the J end by 9 bases, with 14 bases between. The CDR3 spans 13 residues. Complete variable domain (other parts from reference TRBV2 and TRBJ2-5): EPEVTQTPSHQVTQMGQEVILRCVPISNHLYFYWYRQILGQKVEFLVSFYNNEISEKSEIFDDQFSVERPDGSNFTLKIRSTKLEDSAMYFCASSDTERGAQYFGPGTRLLVL.

The chain carries TRBV7-9 and TRBJ1-1; no firm D call. The germline CDR1 and CDR2 sequences are SEHNR and FQNEAQ (reference sequence). The CDR3 is made up of 13 amino acids. Trimming removed 8 bases at V and 3 bases at J, with 13 bases between. CDR3 sequence reads: CASAAQGYTEAFF. CDR3 nucleotide sequence: TGTGCCAGCGCTGCCCAAGGGTACACTGAAGCTTTCTTT. Using reference TRBV7-9 and TRBJ1-1 for the parts outside the CDR3, the full variable domain is DTGVSQNPRHKITKRGQNVTFRCDPISEHNRLYWYRQTLGQGPEFLTYFQNEAQLEKSRLLSDRFSAERPKGSFSTLEIQRTEQGDSAMYLCASAAQGYTEAFFGQGTRLTVV.

The chain employs TRBV19 and TRBJ1-2; no reliable D call. Trimming shortened V by 6 bases and J by 2 bases, and 13 bases separated the two germline ends. The CDR3 spans 14 residues. Germline-derived CDR1 and CDR2 are LNHDA and SQIVND (reference sequence). CDR3 region: CASRSRAGNYGYTF. DNA of the CDR3: TGTGCCAGTAGGTCCAGAGCGGGGAACTATGGCTACACCTTC. Combining the CDR3 with reference TRBV19 and TRBJ1-2 gives the whole variable domain DGGITQSPKYLFRKEGQNVTLSCEQNLNHDAMYWYRQDPGQGLRLIYYSQIVNDFQKGDIAEGYSVSREKKESFPLTVTSAQKNPTAFYLCASRSRAGNYGYTFGSGTRLTVV.

The rearrangement uses TRBV6-5 and TRBJ2-1, with 12 bases fitting TRBD2. This CDR3 spans 13 amino acids. From germline, CDR1 is MNHEY and CDR2 SVGAGI. Unmatched junction bases numbered 3, after V lost 5 bases and J lost 10 bases. DNA for the CDR3: TGTGCCAGCAGTCCAGGACTAGCGGGGGAGCAGTTCTTC. Amino acids: CASSPGLAGEQFF.

The chain links TRBV14 to TRBJ2-7; unclear D gene. The length of the CDR3 is 14 residues. Trimming left V 4 bases short and J 6 bases short, with 16 bases between. Germline assignment: CDR1 SGHDN and CDR2 FVKESK. In nucleotides, the CDR3 is TGTGCCAGCAGCCTAAGCTTAGGGTCGGGCGAGCAGTACTTC. It specifies CASSLSLGSGEQYF.

The chain is built from TRBV7-8 and TRBJ2-6, with D perhaps matching TRBD1 or TRBD2 (5 bases each). This CDR3 is 16 amino acids long. Germline V lookup: CDR1 SGHVS, CDR2 FQNEAQ. Trimming cost V 2 bases and J 0 bases, with 8 bases left between them. CDR3 DNA sequence: TGTGCCAGCAGCTTATTGGGGGTCTCTGGGGCCAACGTCCTGACTTTC. This sequence encodes CASSLLGVSGANVLTF.

The chain uses TRBV5-6 and TRBJ2-7, with unresolved D. CDR1 is SGHDT and CDR2 is YYEEEE in the germline V gene. This CDR3 is 11 amino acids long. Trimming pared 4 bases from V and 7 bases from J, leaving 9 bases between. For the CDR3, the DNA is TGTGCCAGCAGCATGAGTGGAGAGCAGTACTTC. Translation gives CASSMSGEQYF.

The V and J genes are TRBV27 and TRBJ2-7; 8 bases are shared with TRBD1. CDR3 size: 14 residues. Germline loops: CDR1 MNHEY, CDR2 SMNVEV (reference sequence). The trim removed 1 base at V and 2 bases at J, leaving 1 base unmatched. In DNA, the CDR3 is TGTGCCAGCAGTTTATGGGGACAGGCCTACGAGCAGTACTTC. Residues: CASSLWGQAYEQYF.

CDR3 region: CASSIQGADTQYF. The CDR3, as DNA: TGTGCCAGCAGCATACAGGGAGCGGATACGCAGTATTTT. The genes are TRBV5-4 and TRBJ2-3; TRBD1 might be the D (6 bases). Per the germline V gene, CDR1 is SGHNT and CDR2 is YYREEE (reference sequence). V was shortened by 4 bases and J by 6 bases, with 12 bases between the two germline ends. The CDR3 runs to 13 residues. Based on the CDR3 plus reference TRBV5-4 and TRBJ2-3, the full variable domain is ETGVTQSPTHLIKTRGQQVTLRCSSQSGHNTVSWYQQALGQGPQFIFQYYREEENGRGNFPPRFSGLQFPNYSSELNVNALELDDSALYLCASSIQGADTQYFGPGTRLTVL.

The V call is TRBV7-9, the J call TRBJ2-2; D ambiguous. Germline V CDR1 and CDR2: SEHNR, FQNEAQ (reference sequence). V was shortened by 3 bases and J by 6 bases, with 8 bases between the two germline ends. This CDR3 has 13 amino acids. This chain's CDR3 is CASSLNSAGELFF. The CDR3, as DNA: TGTGCCAGCAGCTTGAACTCGGCCGGGGAGCTGTTTTTT.

The chain uses TRBV5-6 and TRBJ2-1; 8 nucleotides align to TRBD2. J was trimmed by 1 base and V by 3 bases; bases with no gene match: 9. The CDR3 sequence is 17 residues long. Germline assignment: CDR1 SGHDT and CDR2 YYEEEE. The CDR3 loop reads CASSSVISSGSYNEQFF. The CDR3 coding sequence is TGTGCCAGCAGCTCTGTAATTTCTAGCGGGTCCTACAATGAGCAGTTCTTC.

This chain links TRBV11-2 with TRBJ1-1, with 9 bases aligning to TRBD1. J was trimmed by 12 bases and V by 5 bases; bases with no gene match: 16. Looked up from germline, CDR1 is SGHAT and CDR2 is FQNNGV. The CDR3 covers 15 residues. The CDR3 region is CASSVRTGEATPSFF. The CDR3 DNA reads TGTGCCAGCAGCGTACGGACAGGGGAAGCCACCCCCTCTTTCTTT.

The chain recombines TRBV5-8 with TRBJ1-1, with TRBD1 identical over 8 bases. The germline V gene has CDR1 SGHTS and CDR2 YDEGEE. This CDR3 contains 15 residues. Unmatched junction bases numbered 4, after V lost 1 base and J lost 2 bases. The DNA of the CDR3 is TGTGCCAGCAGCTTGCGAACAGGGGGTAACACTGAAGCTTTCTTT. This encodes CASSLRTGGNTEAFF.

The rearrangement links TRBV4-1 to TRBJ1-2, with D unresolved. Trimming pared 3 bases from V and 4 bases from J, leaving 9 bases between. The CDR3 has 13 residues. Germline CDR1 reads MGHRA; CDR2 reads YSYEKL. The DNA of the CDR3 is TGCGCCAGCAGCCAGGTCGACACCTATGGCTACACCTTC. Its translation: CASSQVDTYGYTF.